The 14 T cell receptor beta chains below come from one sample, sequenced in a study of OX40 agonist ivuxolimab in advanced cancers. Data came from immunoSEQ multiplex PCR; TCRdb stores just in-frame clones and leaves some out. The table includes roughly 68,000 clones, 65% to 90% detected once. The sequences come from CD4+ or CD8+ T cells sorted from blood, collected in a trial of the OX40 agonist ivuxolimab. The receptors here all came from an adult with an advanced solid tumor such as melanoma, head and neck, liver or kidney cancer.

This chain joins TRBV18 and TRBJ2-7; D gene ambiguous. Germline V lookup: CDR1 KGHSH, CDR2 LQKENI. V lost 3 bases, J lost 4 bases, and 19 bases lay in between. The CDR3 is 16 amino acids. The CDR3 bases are TGTGCCAGCTCACCCACGTTGGCCGCTATTTCTTACGAGCAGTACTTC. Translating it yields CASSPTLAAISYEQYF. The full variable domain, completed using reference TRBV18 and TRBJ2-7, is NAGVMQNPRHLVRRRGQEARLRCSPMKGHSHVYWYRQLPEEGLKFMVYLQKENIIDESGMPKERFSAEFPKEGPSILRIQQVVRGDSAAYFCASSPTLAAISYEQYFGPGTRLTVT.

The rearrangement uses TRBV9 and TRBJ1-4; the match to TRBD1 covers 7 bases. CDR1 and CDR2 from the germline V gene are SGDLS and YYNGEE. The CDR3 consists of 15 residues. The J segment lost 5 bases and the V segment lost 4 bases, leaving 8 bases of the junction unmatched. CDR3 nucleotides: TGTGCCAGCAGCAGAATGGACAGGCTAAATGAAAAACTGTTTTTT. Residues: CASSRMDRLNEKLFF. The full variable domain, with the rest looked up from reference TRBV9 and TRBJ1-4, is DSGVTQTPKHLITATGQRVTLRCSPRSGDLSVYWYQQSLDQGLQFLIQYYNGEERAKGNILERFSAQQFPDLHSELNLSSLELGDSALYFCASSRMDRLNEKLFFGSGTQLSVL.

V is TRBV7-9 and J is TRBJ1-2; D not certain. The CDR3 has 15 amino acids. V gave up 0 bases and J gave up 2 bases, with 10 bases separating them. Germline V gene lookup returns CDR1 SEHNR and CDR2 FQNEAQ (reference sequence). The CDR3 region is CASSLASTRNYGYTF. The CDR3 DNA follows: TGTGCCAGCAGCTTAGCTTCGACGCGAAACTATGGCTACACCTTC.

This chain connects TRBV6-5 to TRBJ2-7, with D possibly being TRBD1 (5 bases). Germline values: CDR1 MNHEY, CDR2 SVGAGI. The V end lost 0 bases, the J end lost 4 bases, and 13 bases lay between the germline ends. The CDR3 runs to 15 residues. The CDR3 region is CASSYSQQGRYEQYF. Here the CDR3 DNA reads TGTGCCAGCAGTTACTCCCAGCAGGGTCGGTACGAGCAGTACTTC.

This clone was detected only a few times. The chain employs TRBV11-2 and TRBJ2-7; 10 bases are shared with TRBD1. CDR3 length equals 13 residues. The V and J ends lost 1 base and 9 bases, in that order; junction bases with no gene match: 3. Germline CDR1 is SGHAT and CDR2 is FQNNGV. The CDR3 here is CASSLGQGALQYF. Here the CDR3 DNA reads TGTGCCAGCAGCTTAGGACAGGGGGCTTTGCAGTACTTC.

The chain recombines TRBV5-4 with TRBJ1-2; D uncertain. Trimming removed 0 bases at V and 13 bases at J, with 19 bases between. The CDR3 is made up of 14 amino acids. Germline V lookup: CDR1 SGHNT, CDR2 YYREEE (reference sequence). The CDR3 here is CASSLVGQVKGCTF. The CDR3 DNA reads TGTGCCAGCAGCTTGGTGGGTCAGGTGAAGGGATGCACCTTC.

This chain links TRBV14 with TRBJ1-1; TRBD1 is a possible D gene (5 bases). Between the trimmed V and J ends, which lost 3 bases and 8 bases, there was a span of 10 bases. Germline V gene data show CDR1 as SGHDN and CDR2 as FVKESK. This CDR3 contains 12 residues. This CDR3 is CASSHGTAEAFF. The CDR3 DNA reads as TGTGCCAGCAGCCACGGGACCGCCGAAGCTTTCTTT. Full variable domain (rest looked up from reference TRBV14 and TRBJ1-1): EAGVTQFPSHSVIEKGQTVTLRCDPISGHDNLYWYRRVMGKEIKFLLHFVKESKQDESGMPNNRFLAERTGGTYSTLKVQPAELEDSGVYFCASSHGTAEAFFGQGTRLTVV.

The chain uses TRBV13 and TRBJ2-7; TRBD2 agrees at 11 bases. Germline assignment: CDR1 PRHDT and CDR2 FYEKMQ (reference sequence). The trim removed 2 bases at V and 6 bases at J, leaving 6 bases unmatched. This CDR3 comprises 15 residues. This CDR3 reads CASSLSVLAGVEQYF. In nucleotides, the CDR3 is TGTGCCAGCAGCTTATCTGTACTAGCGGGGGTCGAGCAGTACTTC.

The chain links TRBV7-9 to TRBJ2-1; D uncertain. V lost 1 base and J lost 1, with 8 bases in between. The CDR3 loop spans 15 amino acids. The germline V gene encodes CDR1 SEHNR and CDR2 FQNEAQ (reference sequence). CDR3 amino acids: CASSLDGRSYNEQFF. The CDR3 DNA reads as TGTGCCAGCAGCTTAGACGGTAGGTCCTACAATGAGCAGTTCTTC.

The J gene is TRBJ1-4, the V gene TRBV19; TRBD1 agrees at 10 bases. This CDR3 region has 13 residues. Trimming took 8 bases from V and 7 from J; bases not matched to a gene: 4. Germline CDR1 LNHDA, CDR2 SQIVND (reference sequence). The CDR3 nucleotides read TGTGCCAGTGGTGGACAGGGGGGTGAAAAACTGTTTTTT. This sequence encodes CASGGQGGEKLFF.

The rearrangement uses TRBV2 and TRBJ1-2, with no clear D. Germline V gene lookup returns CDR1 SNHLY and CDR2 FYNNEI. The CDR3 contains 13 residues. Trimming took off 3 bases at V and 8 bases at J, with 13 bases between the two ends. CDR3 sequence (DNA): TGTGCCAGCAGTGAGTTAGGTTTGGGAGGCTACACCTTC. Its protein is CASSELGLGGYTF.

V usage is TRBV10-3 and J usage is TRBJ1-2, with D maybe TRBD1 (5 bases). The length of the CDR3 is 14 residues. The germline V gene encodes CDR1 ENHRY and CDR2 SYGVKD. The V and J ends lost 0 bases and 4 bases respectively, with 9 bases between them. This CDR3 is CAISESSQGYGYTF. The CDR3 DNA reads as TGTGCCATCAGTGAGTCGAGCCAGGGCTATGGCTACACCTTC.

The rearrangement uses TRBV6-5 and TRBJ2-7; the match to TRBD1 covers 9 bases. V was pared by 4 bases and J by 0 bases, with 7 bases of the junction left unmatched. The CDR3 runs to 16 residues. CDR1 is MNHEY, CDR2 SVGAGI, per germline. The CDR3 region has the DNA TGTGCCAGCAGTTTCACGGGACAGGGCATCTCCTACGAGCAGTACTTC. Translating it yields CASSFTGQGISYEQYF.

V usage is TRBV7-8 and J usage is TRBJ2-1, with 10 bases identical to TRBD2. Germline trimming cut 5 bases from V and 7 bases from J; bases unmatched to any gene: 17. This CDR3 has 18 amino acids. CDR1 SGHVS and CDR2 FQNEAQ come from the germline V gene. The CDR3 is CASSPRGLAGDAPNEQFF. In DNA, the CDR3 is TGTGCCAGCAGCCCAAGGGGCCTAGCGGGGGACGCTCCTAATGAGCAGTTCTTC.